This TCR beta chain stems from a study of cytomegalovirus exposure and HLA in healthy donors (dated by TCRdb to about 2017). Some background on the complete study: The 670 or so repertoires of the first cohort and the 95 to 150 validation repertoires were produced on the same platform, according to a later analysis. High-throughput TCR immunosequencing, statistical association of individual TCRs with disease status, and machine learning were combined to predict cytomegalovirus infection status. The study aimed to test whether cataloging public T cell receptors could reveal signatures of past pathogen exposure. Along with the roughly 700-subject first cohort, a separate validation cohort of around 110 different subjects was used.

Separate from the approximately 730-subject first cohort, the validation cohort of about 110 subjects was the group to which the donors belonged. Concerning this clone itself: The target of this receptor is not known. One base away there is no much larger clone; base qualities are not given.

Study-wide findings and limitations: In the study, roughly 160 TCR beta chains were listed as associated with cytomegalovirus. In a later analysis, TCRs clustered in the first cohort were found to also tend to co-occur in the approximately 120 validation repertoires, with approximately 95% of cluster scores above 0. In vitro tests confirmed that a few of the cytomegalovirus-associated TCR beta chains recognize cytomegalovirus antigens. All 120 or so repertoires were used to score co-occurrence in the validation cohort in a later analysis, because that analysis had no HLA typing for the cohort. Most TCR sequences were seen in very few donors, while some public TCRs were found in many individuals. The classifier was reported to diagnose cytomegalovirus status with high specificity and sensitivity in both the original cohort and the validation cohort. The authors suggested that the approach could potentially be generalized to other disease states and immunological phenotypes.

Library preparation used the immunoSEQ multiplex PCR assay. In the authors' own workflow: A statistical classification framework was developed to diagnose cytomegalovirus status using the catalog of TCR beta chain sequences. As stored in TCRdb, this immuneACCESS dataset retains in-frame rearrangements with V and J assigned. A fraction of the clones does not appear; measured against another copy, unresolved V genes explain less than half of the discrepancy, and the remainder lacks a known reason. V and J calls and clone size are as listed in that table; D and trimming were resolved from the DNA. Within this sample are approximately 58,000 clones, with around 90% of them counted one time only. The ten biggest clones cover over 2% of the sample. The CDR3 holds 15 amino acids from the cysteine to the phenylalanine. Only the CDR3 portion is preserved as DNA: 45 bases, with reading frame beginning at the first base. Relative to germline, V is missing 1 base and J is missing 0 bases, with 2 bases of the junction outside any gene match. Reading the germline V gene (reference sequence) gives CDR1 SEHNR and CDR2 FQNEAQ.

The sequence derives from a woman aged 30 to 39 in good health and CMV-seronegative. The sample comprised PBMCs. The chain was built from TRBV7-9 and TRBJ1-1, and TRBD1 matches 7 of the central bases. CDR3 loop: CASSLGGQMNTEAFF. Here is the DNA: TGTGCCAGCAGCTTAGGGGGACAGATGAACACTGAAGCTTTCTTT.